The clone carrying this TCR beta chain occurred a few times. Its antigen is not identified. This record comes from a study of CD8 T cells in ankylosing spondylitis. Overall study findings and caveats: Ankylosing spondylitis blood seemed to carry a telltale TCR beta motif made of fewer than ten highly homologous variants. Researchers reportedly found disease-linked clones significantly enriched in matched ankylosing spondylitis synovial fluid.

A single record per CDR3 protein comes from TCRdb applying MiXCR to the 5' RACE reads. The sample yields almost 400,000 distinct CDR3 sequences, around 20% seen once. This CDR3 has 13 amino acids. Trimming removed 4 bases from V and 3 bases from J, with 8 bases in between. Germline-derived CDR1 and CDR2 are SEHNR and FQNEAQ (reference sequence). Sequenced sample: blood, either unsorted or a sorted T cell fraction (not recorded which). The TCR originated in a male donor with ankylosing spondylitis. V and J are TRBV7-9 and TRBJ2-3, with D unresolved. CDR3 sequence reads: CASSSLWTDTQYF. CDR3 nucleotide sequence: TGTGCCAGCAGCTCCCTATGGACAGATACGCAGTATTTT.